Presented here are 3 T cell receptor beta chains from one specimen sequenced in a study of cytomegalovirus exposure and HLA in healthy donors. 60 Vbeta and 13 Jbeta primers were used in PCR. Repertoires were generated with immunoSEQ multiplex PCR, while TCRdb's copy carries only in-frame clones and drops some. The repertoire has 140,000 to 150,000 clones, roughly 72% of them found once; the top ten carry approximately 2%. Sequenced: PBMCs. The receptor set was obtained from a man between 35 and 55 years old in good health and CMV-seronegative.

J is TRBJ2-7 and V is TRBV7-7; D not certain. The V gene's germline CDR1 is SSHAT and CDR2 FNYEAQ (reference sequence). This CDR3 has 13 residues. V was clipped by 1 base and J by 2 bases, with 6 bases between them. In DNA form, the CDR3 reads TGTGCCAGCAGCTTAGACTTGCCCTACGAGCAGTACTTC. It specifies CASSLDLPYEQYF.

The V and J genes are TRBV14 and TRBJ2-1, with D possibly being TRBD2 (5 bases). The V gene's germline CDR1 is SGHDN and CDR2 FVKESK. This CDR3 contains 16 residues. The V and J ends lost 1 base and 5 bases respectively, with 15 bases between them. The CDR3 DNA reads as TGTGCCAGCAGCCAAGTGGTCGGGAAGACTCACAATGAGCAGTTCTTC. Amino acid sequence: CASSQVVGKTHNEQFF.

The J gene is TRBJ1-2, the V gene TRBV2, with a possible D match to TRBD1 (6 bases). The V and J ends lost 6 bases and 4 bases respectively, with 12 bases between them. The CDR3 spans 13 residues. Germline CDR1 SNHLY, CDR2 FYNNEI. CDR3 DNA sequence: TGTGCCAGCAGAGCCGGGACACCCTATGGCTACACCTTC. Translation: CASRAGTPYGYTF.